This note documents a single T cell receptor (beta chain) sequence. What it binds is unknown. Unique molecular identifiers were incorporated during preparation of the TCRbeta library. TCRdb re-called the PCR reads through MiXCR, storing one row per CDR3 protein. The table shows 530,000 or so distinct CDR3 sequences, with roughly 30% occurring only once. The sample originates from a study of T-cell reconstitution after alpha-beta-depleted transplantation in children. Study outcomes and limitations: From newly produced T cells came most of the T-cell counts and diversity one year after transplant.

Germline lookup yields CDR1 SGHKS and CDR2 YYEKEE (reference sequence). The CDR3 has 17 amino acids. Trimming pared 1 base from V and 2 bases from J, leaving 13 bases between. The source is a boy in the first two years of life with Wiskott-Aldrich syndrome, due to receive a stem cell transplant. The chain uses TRBV5-5 and TRBJ2-6, with a possible D match to TRBD1 (5 bases). The sample in question was PBMCs, obtained before TCRalphabeta/CD19-depleted stem cell transplant. CDR3 coding DNA: TGTGCCAGCAGCTTGACCGACAGTGGAACTGGGGCCAACGTCCTGACTTTC. Protein product: CASSLTDSGTGANVLTF.